This is a list of T cell receptor beta chains from one sample in a study of control samples from healthy donors and cancer patients. The table came from immunoSEQ multiplex PCR; TCRdb's copy has only in-frame clones and leaves some out. This table holds about 89,000 clones, approximately 81% found once. The sample comprised blood. The receptors shown here come from a woman aged 40 to 55 in good health. CDR3s include the opening cysteine and the closing phenylalanine or tryptophan. Fields, in order: D gene, CDR3 length, V gene, clone size, J gene, CDR3 DNA, CDR3 protein. The D gene is left open where the match is weak. Rows may omit the clone size; those that give it use once, few, many or a size class.

d_gene: .; len: 17; v_gene: TRBV6-1; abundance: few; j_gene: TRBJ2-7; CDR3nt: TGTGCCAGCAGTGAAGCGAAGATGACTAGGGGGCGCTACGAGCAGTACTTC; CDR3aa: CASSEAKMTRGRYEQYF
d_gene: .; len: 13; v_gene: TRBV7-2; abundance: few; j_gene: TRBJ2-1; CDR3nt: TGTGCCAGCAGCTTAGATCCCCAGGGAGAGCAGTTCTTC; CDR3aa: CASSLDPQGEQFF
d_gene: .; len: 16; v_gene: TRBV5-1; abundance: once; j_gene: TRBJ2-7; CDR3nt: TGCGCCAGCAGCTTGGCCGACAGGGAGGGGTCGTACGAGCAGTACTTC; CDR3aa: CASSLADREGSYEQYF
d_gene: .; len: 14; v_gene: TRBV19; abundance: .; j_gene: TRBJ1-1; CDR3nt: TGTGCCAGTAGTTTCATGGGCGGAAACACTGAAGCTTTCTTT; CDR3aa: CASSFMGGNTEAFF
d_gene: TRBD1; len: 17; v_gene: TRBV4-1; abundance: .; j_gene: TRBJ1-2; CDR3nt: TGCGCCAGCAGCCAAGAACCAGGGGGCGGGTTAAATCGGGGCTACACCTTC; CDR3aa: CASSQEPGGGLNRGYTF
d_gene: .; len: 14; v_gene: TRBV7-2; abundance: .; j_gene: TRBJ2-7; CDR3nt: TGTGCCAGCAGCTTAGTACAGCACTCCTACGAGCAGTACTTC; CDR3aa: CASSLVQHSYEQYF
d_gene: TRBD1; len: 14; v_gene: TRBV6-6; abundance: .; j_gene: TRBJ1-4; CDR3nt: TGTGCCAGCCACGGGACACAGGGGGGTGAAAAACTGTTTTTT; CDR3aa: CASHGTQGGEKLFF
d_gene: .; len: 11; v_gene: TRBV7-8; abundance: .; j_gene: TRBJ1-4; CDR3nt: TGTGCCAGCAGCCCCGCAAGTAAACTGTTTTTT; CDR3aa: CASSPASKLFF
d_gene: .; len: 15; v_gene: TRBV18; abundance: few; j_gene: TRBJ1-4; CDR3nt: TGTGCCAGCTCACGGAATGAGGGGGCTAATGAAAAACTGTTTTTT; CDR3aa: CASSRNEGANEKLFF
d_gene: TRBD2; len: 14; v_gene: TRBV2; abundance: .; j_gene: TRBJ2-3; CDR3nt: TGTGCCAGTGGACTAGCAGGCGTTGCCCGGACGCAGTATTTT; CDR3aa: CASGLAGVARTQYF
d_gene: .; len: 13; v_gene: TRBV3-1/TRBV3-2; abundance: once; j_gene: TRBJ1-5; CDR3nt: TGTGCCAGCAGCACCCAGGATGGCCAGCCCCAGCATTTT; CDR3aa: CASSTQDGQPQHF
d_gene: TRBD2; len: 16; v_gene: TRBV6-6; abundance: .; j_gene: TRBJ2-3; CDR3nt: TGTGCCAGCAGTTACCCTCCCCGGGGGGGCACAGATACGCAGTATTTT; CDR3aa: CASSYPPRGGTDTQYF
d_gene: .; len: 15; v_gene: TRBV7-6; abundance: .; j_gene: TRBJ2-7; CDR3nt: TGTGCCAGCAGCCTCAGTGTTGGAGTCGCCTACGAGCAGTACTTC; CDR3aa: CASSLSVGVAYEQYF
d_gene: .; len: 12; v_gene: TRBV6-2/TRBV6-3; abundance: .; j_gene: TRBJ2-3; CDR3nt: TGTGCCAGCAGTACTGGCGGGGATACGCAGTATTTT; CDR3aa: CASSTGGDTQYF
d_gene: .; len: 10; v_gene: TRBV25-1; abundance: .; j_gene: TRBJ2-1; CDR3nt: TGTGCCAGCAGTTGGGATGAGCAGTTCTTC; CDR3aa: CASSWDEQFF
d_gene: .; len: 16; v_gene: TRBV13; abundance: .; j_gene: TRBJ2-3; CDR3nt: TGTGCCAGCAGCTCGCTCCGGGGGGCCGGCACAGATACGCAGTATTTT; CDR3aa: CASSSLRGAGTDTQYF
d_gene: TRBD1; len: 15; v_gene: TRBV12-5; abundance: .; j_gene: TRBJ2-1; CDR3nt: TGTGCTAGTGGCCTCCGTGGACAGGCCTACAATGAGCAGTTCTTC; CDR3aa: CASGLRGQAYNEQFF
d_gene: .; len: 14; v_gene: TRBV12-5; abundance: .; j_gene: TRBJ1-3; CDR3nt: TGTGCTAGTGGTCTTGGGAGCTCTGGAAACACCATATATTTT; CDR3aa: CASGLGSSGNTIYF
d_gene: .; len: 15; v_gene: TRBV4-1; abundance: once; j_gene: TRBJ1-2; CDR3nt: TGCGCCAGCAGCCCCGCGGAGGGGCAGGGGTATGGCTACACCTTC; CDR3aa: CASSPAEGQGYGYTF
d_gene: TRBD1; len: 15; v_gene: TRBV19; abundance: few; j_gene: TRBJ2-2; CDR3nt: TGTGCCAGTAGGACAGGGGGAGTGCGAACCGGGGAGCTGTTTTTT; CDR3aa: CASRTGGVRTGELFF
d_gene: TRBD1; len: 14; v_gene: TRBV6-5; abundance: .; j_gene: TRBJ1-2; CDR3nt: TGTGCCAGCAGTTACCGACAGGGCGGAGATGGCTACACCTTC; CDR3aa: CASSYRQGGDGYTF
d_gene: .; len: 17; v_gene: TRBV4-1; abundance: .; j_gene: TRBJ1-3; CDR3nt: TGCGCCAGCAGCCAAGTGCACCTGAAGGACTCTGGAAACACCATATATTTT; CDR3aa: CASSQVHLKDSGNTIYF
d_gene: .; len: 16; v_gene: TRBV9; abundance: .; j_gene: TRBJ2-2; CDR3nt: TGTGCCAGCAGCGTATTGGGGGCCTCGAACACCGGGGAGCTGTTTTTT; CDR3aa: CASSVLGASNTGELFF
d_gene: .; len: 13; v_gene: TRBV7-2; abundance: few; j_gene: TRBJ1-5; CDR3nt: TGTGCCAGCAGCTTGGGGGCACGACAGCCCCAGCATTTT; CDR3aa: CASSLGARQPQHF
d_gene: .; len: 14; v_gene: TRBV5-1; abundance: .; j_gene: TRBJ1-2; CDR3nt: TGCGCCAGCAGCTTGGATCCGGGTAACTATGGCTACACCTTC; CDR3aa: CASSLDPGNYGYTF
d_gene: TRBD1; len: 15; v_gene: TRBV30; abundance: .; j_gene: TRBJ1-2; CDR3nt: TGTGCCTGGAGCTCCGGACAGGGAAGTTGGTATGGCTACACCTTC; CDR3aa: CAWSSGQGSWYGYTF
d_gene: .; len: 13; v_gene: TRBV6-5; abundance: .; j_gene: TRBJ1-1; CDR3nt: TGTGCCAGCAGTCCGATGGGGGATACTGAAGCTTTCTTT; CDR3aa: CASSPMGDTEAFF
d_gene: TRBD2; len: 15; v_gene: TRBV27; abundance: .; j_gene: TRBJ2-1; CDR3nt: TGTGCCAGCAGTTTATGGGGAGGGCCCTACAATGAGCAGTTCTTC; CDR3aa: CASSLWGGPYNEQFF
d_gene: .; len: 14; v_gene: TRBV29-1; abundance: .; j_gene: TRBJ1-4; CDR3nt: TGCAGCGTTGAGTGGGGTGCAGGGGATGGAAAACTGTTTTTT; CDR3aa: CSVEWGAGDGKLFF
d_gene: TRBD1; len: 16; v_gene: TRBV19; abundance: .; j_gene: TRBJ2-1; CDR3nt: TGTGCCAGTACCGTATCCCAACAGGGGGCTCGAAATGAGCAGTTCTTC; CDR3aa: CASTVSQQGARNEQFF
d_gene: .; len: 17; v_gene: TRBV25-1; abundance: once; j_gene: TRBJ1-4; CDR3nt: TGTGCCAGCAGTGAAGGGTTAATGGGGGCTAGTAGTGAAAAACTGTTTTTT; CDR3aa: CASSEGLMGASSEKLFF
d_gene: TRBD2; len: 17; v_gene: TRBV7-2; abundance: .; j_gene: TRBJ2-2; CDR3nt: TGTGCCAGCAGCTTAAACGGAGGCGGACTAGCCCCCGGGGAGCTGTTTTTT; CDR3aa: CASSLNGGGLAPGELFF
d_gene: .; len: 12; v_gene: TRBV7-8; abundance: .; j_gene: TRBJ2-7; CDR3nt: TGTGCCAGCAGCCCCCATGGCTCCGAGCAGTACTTC; CDR3aa: CASSPHGSEQYF
d_gene: .; len: 15; v_gene: TRBV5-1; abundance: few; j_gene: TRBJ1-1; CDR3nt: TGCGCCAGCAGCTTGGGGGCAGTCATGAACACTGAAGCTTTCTTT; CDR3aa: CASSLGAVMNTEAFF
d_gene: .; len: 13; v_gene: TRBV30; abundance: .; j_gene: TRBJ1-1; CDR3nt: TGTGCCTGGAGAGTACGGGAAAACACTGAAGCTTTCTTT; CDR3aa: CAWRVRENTEAFF
d_gene: .; len: 14; v_gene: TRBV7-2; abundance: .; j_gene: TRBJ1-4; CDR3nt: TGTGCCAGCAGCTCACAGGGAATGGGGGAAAAACTGTTTTTT; CDR3aa: CASSSQGMGEKLFF
d_gene: .; len: 12; v_gene: TRBV6-5; abundance: few; j_gene: TRBJ1-1; CDR3nt: TGTGCCAGCAGTTACAGGAACACTGAAGCTTTCTTT; CDR3aa: CASSYRNTEAFF
d_gene: TRBD1; len: 18; v_gene: TRBV24-1; abundance: .; j_gene: TRBJ2-4; CDR3nt: TGTGCCACCAGGAGAACCTCAGGGGGCAGGGATCGTAGGAACATTCAGTACTTC; CDR3aa: CATRRTSGGRDRRNIQYF
d_gene: TRBD1; len: 16; v_gene: TRBV18; abundance: .; j_gene: TRBJ1-2; CDR3nt: TGTGCCAGCTCACCCGGGACAGGGAATGTCGGGGATGGCTACACCTTC; CDR3aa: CASSPGTGNVGDGYTF
d_gene: TRBD1; len: 13; v_gene: TRBV12-3/TRBV12-4; abundance: few; j_gene: TRBJ2-5; CDR3nt: TGTGCCAGCAGTGGGACAGCAAGAGAGACCCAGTACTTC; CDR3aa: CASSGTARETQYF
d_gene: .; len: 14; v_gene: TRBV7-9; abundance: .; j_gene: TRBJ2-3; CDR3nt: TGTGCCAGCAGCATGAGGGACCGCACAGATACGCAGTATTTT; CDR3aa: CASSMRDRTDTQYF
d_gene: .; len: 13; v_gene: TRBV2; abundance: once; j_gene: TRBJ2-7; CDR3nt: TGTGCCAGCAGCGGTTCGGGGCTAGGCGAGCAGTACTTC; CDR3aa: CASSGSGLGEQYF
d_gene: .; len: 13; v_gene: TRBV6-5; abundance: .; j_gene: TRBJ2-4; CDR3nt: TGTGCCAGCAGTTACCTGGCAGGCCTAGATCAGTACTTC; CDR3aa: CASSYLAGLDQYF
d_gene: TRBD1; len: 15; v_gene: TRBV7-2; abundance: .; j_gene: TRBJ2-7; CDR3nt: TGTGCCAGCAGCTCAGGACAGGGGATATACGGCGAGCAGTACTTC; CDR3aa: CASSSGQGIYGEQYF
d_gene: TRBD1; len: 18; v_gene: TRBV7-8; abundance: .; j_gene: TRBJ1-1; CDR3nt: TGTGCCAGCAGCTTAGAGGGGCAGGGGGGGCCCATGAACACTGAAGCTTTCTTT; CDR3aa: CASSLEGQGGPMNTEAFF
d_gene: .; len: 15; v_gene: TRBV27; abundance: .; j_gene: TRBJ2-1; CDR3nt: TGTGCCAGCAGTTTATCGAGGGTTCTGAAGAATGAGCAGTTCTTC; CDR3aa: CASSLSRVLKNEQFF
d_gene: .; len: 16; v_gene: TRBV7-2; abundance: .; j_gene: TRBJ1-1; CDR3nt: TGTGCCAGCAGCCCGCTATCCACCAGAACAATGACTGAAGCTTTCTTT; CDR3aa: CASSPLSTRTMTEAFF
d_gene: .; len: 16; v_gene: TRBV18; abundance: once; j_gene: TRBJ1-1; CDR3nt: TGTGCCAGCTCACCAAGGGTAGTGGTGACGAACACTGAAGCTTTCTTT; CDR3aa: CASSPRVVVTNTEAFF
d_gene: .; len: 13; v_gene: TRBV29-1; abundance: .; j_gene: TRBJ1-3; CDR3nt: TGCAGCGTTGAAGGGGGAGCTGGAAACACCATATATTTT; CDR3aa: CSVEGGAGNTIYF
d_gene: .; len: 16; v_gene: TRBV7-2; abundance: once; j_gene: TRBJ1-2; CDR3nt: TGTGCCAGCAGCCCAACCCACACGGGCACGCGCTATGGCTACACCTTC; CDR3aa: CASSPTHTGTRYGYTF
d_gene: .; len: 14; v_gene: TRBV2; abundance: .; j_gene: TRBJ1-1; CDR3nt: TGTGCCAGCATAAGGGGCGGCAGGGGATCTGAAGCTTTCTTT; CDR3aa: CASIRGGRGSEAFF
d_gene: .; len: 14; v_gene: TRBV6-5; abundance: .; j_gene: TRBJ1-4; CDR3nt: TGTGCCAGCAGGGACTCTGCAACTAATGAAAAACTGTTTTTT; CDR3aa: CASRDSATNEKLFF
d_gene: TRBD1; len: 14; v_gene: TRBV24-1; abundance: .; j_gene: TRBJ1-2; CDR3nt: TGTGCCACCAGTGATGAACAGGGGGACTATGGCTACACCTTC; CDR3aa: CATSDEQGDYGYTF
d_gene: .; len: 14; v_gene: TRBV10-1; abundance: .; j_gene: TRBJ2-3; CDR3nt: TGCGCCAGCAGTGGAGGCAGGGAGCCAGATACGCAGTATTTT; CDR3aa: CASSGGREPDTQYF
d_gene: .; len: 14; v_gene: TRBV11-3; abundance: .; j_gene: TRBJ2-3; CDR3nt: TGTGCCAGCAGCTTAGTGAGAGATTCAGATACGCAGTATTTT; CDR3aa: CASSLVRDSDTQYF
d_gene: TRBD2; len: 16; v_gene: TRBV6-2/TRBV6-3; abundance: .; j_gene: TRBJ2-3; CDR3nt: TGTGCCAGCAGTGCAGACTCTAGCGGGGGAACAGATACGCAGTATTTT; CDR3aa: CASSADSSGGTDTQYF
d_gene: .; len: 15; v_gene: TRBV9; abundance: .; j_gene: TRBJ2-3; CDR3nt: TGTGCCAGCAGCGTAGGAGACCTTAGCACAGATACGCAGTATTTT; CDR3aa: CASSVGDLSTDTQYF
d_gene: TRBD1; len: 15; v_gene: TRBV27; abundance: .; j_gene: TRBJ1-4; CDR3nt: TGTGCCAGCAGTCCGACAGGGGGCACTAATGAAAAACTGTTTTTT; CDR3aa: CASSPTGGTNEKLFF